A selection of T cell receptor beta chains follows, all from one sample in a study of blood T cell repertoires in COVID-19. Repertoires were generated with immunoSEQ multiplex PCR, while TCRdb's copy carries only in-frame clones and drops some. The sample includes about 220,000 clones, about four fifths of them seen just once. The sample consisted of PBMCs or T cells enriched from blood (not recorded which). The receptors were gathered from a woman aged 40 to 49 who had recovered from COVID-19. The conserved cysteine and the conserved F or W are not part of the CDR3 here. Fields, in order: V gene, CDR3 length, CDR3 protein.

V gene: TRBV5-6
CDR3 length: 12
CDR3 protein: ASSLGGGGETQY

V gene: TRBV20-1
CDR3 length: 9
CDR3 protein: SARGGDEAF

V gene: TRBV6-5
CDR3 length: 10
CDR3 protein: ASSLGGGTQY

V gene: TRBV5-1
CDR3 length: 13
CDR3 protein: ASRPQFTQVYGYT

V gene: TRBV5-6
CDR3 length: 12
CDR3 protein: ASSLDSLNTEAF

V gene: TRBV7-9
CDR3 length: 10
CDR3 protein: ASSTYTGELF

V gene: TRBV25-1
CDR3 length: 10
CDR3 protein: ASSEPGYGYT

V gene: TRBV7-3
CDR3 length: 13
CDR3 protein: ASSRGSEAYNEQF

V gene: TRBV5-5
CDR3 length: 14
CDR3 protein: ASSHTQSGGSQPQH

V gene: TRBV18
CDR3 length: 14
CDR3 protein: ASSPGQGAIGNTIY

V gene: TRBV29-1
CDR3 length: 14
CDR3 protein: SVPGLAGGRADTQY

V gene: TRBV2
CDR3 length: 10
CDR3 protein: ASSQDDQPQH

V gene: TRBV7-9
CDR3 length: 11
CDR3 protein: ASSAEWNTEAF

V gene: TRBV28
CDR3 length: 12
CDR3 protein: ATTGKDGTYEQY

V gene: TRBV30
CDR3 length: 13
CDR3 protein: AWRGRGRPGGELF

V gene: TRBV5-5
CDR3 length: 14
CDR3 protein: ASSPRTSGNTGELF

V gene: TRBV19
CDR3 length: 13
CDR3 protein: ASRLRDFRKYEQF

V gene: TRBV30
CDR3 length: 10
CDR3 protein: AWNRGNQPQH

V gene: TRBV28
CDR3 length: 13
CDR3 protein: ASGRGGVSGNTIY

V gene: TRBV5-1
CDR3 length: 17
CDR3 protein: ASSLVSGQGFSGANVLT

V gene: TRBV7-8
CDR3 length: 13
CDR3 protein: ASSSTGGAGEKLF

V gene: TRBV3-1/TRBV3-2
CDR3 length: 17
CDR3 protein: ASSSPRFRPKGDTGELF

V gene: TRBV28
CDR3 length: 14
CDR3 protein: ATRMAGGPRSDTQY

V gene: TRBV7-9
CDR3 length: 13
CDR3 protein: ASSPFSGGNTEAF

V gene: TRBV29-1
CDR3 length: 14
CDR3 protein: SVEFLDRASGNTIY

V gene: TRBV18
CDR3 length: 12
CDR3 protein: ASSPYSYTGELF

V gene: TRBV29-1
CDR3 length: 10
CDR3 protein: SVRRAQETQY

V gene: TRBV3-1/TRBV3-2
CDR3 length: 14
CDR3 protein: ASSQVGTSGRSEQF

V gene: TRBV12-2
CDR3 length: 14
CDR3 protein: ASRLAVYGRSYEQY

V gene: TRBV7-9
CDR3 length: 15
CDR3 protein: ASSSRQAKSWNTEAF

V gene: TRBV4-3
CDR3 length: 14
CDR3 protein: ASSQDGGGENYGYT

V gene: TRBV28
CDR3 length: 12
CDR3 protein: ASSYRGPSDTQY

V gene: TRBV5-6
CDR3 length: 12
CDR3 protein: ASSFGQRGRELF

V gene: TRBV7-9
CDR3 length: 12
CDR3 protein: ASSLPGSNTEAF

V gene: TRBV5-1
CDR3 length: 14
CDR3 protein: ASSFSGSRSYNEQF

V gene: TRBV9
CDR3 length: 12
CDR3 protein: ASSLAGGTGELF

V gene: TRBV7-2
CDR3 length: 12
CDR3 protein: ASSRNPGGTEAF

V gene: TRBV2
CDR3 length: 14
CDR3 protein: ASSEALGQSNSPLH

V gene: TRBV10-3
CDR3 length: 13
CDR3 protein: AISEPGQGVTEAF

V gene: TRBV27
CDR3 length: 12
CDR3 protein: ASSFGGGGSPLH

V gene: TRBV27
CDR3 length: 12
CDR3 protein: ASSPGTGQNTQY

V gene: TRBV11-2
CDR3 length: 10
CDR3 protein: ASSQQADTQY

V gene: TRBV6-5
CDR3 length: 12
CDR3 protein: ASRGQGRRQPQH

V gene: TRBV10-3
CDR3 length: 16
CDR3 protein: AISRGRLAGDPTDTQY

V gene: TRBV9
CDR3 length: 12
CDR3 protein: ASSVTGSDEKLF